A single sample is the source of the 29 T cell receptor beta chains below, sequenced in a study of monozygotic twins with inflammatory bowel disease. Reanalyzing the 5' RACE reads, TCRdb keeps one entry per CDR3 protein, without DNA. The sample's table shows about 350,000 distinct CDR3 sequences. Sequenced sample: blood. The receptors were gathered from a human donor with ulcerative colitis or Crohn's disease, or a healthy co-twin of an affected twin (not recorded which).

Frequency places this clonotype as medium-sized. The chain recombines TRBV7-2 with TRBJ1-4; TCRdb reports TRBD1, a call that lacks DNA to check it against. CDR1 SGHTA and CDR2 FQGNSA come from the germline V gene. There are 16 residues in the CDR3. This chain's CDR3 is CASSLAADRANEKLFF.

The chain combines TRBV12-3 or TRBV12-4 with TRBJ1-4. There are 16 residues in the CDR3. CDR3 in amino acids: CASSSLQGRPNEKLFF.

The J gene is TRBJ1-4, the V gene TRBV5-5. Germline-derived CDR1 and CDR2 are SGHKS and YYEKEE (reference sequence). The CDR3 spans 13 residues. CDR3 loop: CASSLAWGEKLFF. Together with reference TRBV5-5 and TRBJ1-4, the CDR3 gives the full variable domain: DAGVTQSPTHLIKTRGQQVTLRCSPISGHKSVSWYQQVLGQGPQFIFQYYEKEERGRGNFPDRFSARQFPNYSSELNVNALLLGDSALYLCASSLAWGEKLFFGSGTQLSVL.

The V gene is TRBV6-1, the J gene TRBJ2-2; without DNA, the TCRdb call of TRBD2 cannot be checked. Germline loops: CDR1 MNHNS, CDR2 SASEGT. The CDR3 has 15 amino acids. CDR3 region: CASSSGTSHTGELFF.

V and J are TRBV7-2 and TRBJ1-3; the D call from TCRdb, TRBD1, cannot be confirmed without DNA. The CDR3 consists of 13 residues. CDR1 and CDR2 (germline): SGHTA, FQGNSA. The CDR3 here is CASTPGGGNTIYF. The full variable domain, rest sourced from reference TRBV7-2 and TRBJ1-3, is GAGVSQSPSNKVTEKGKDVELRCDPISGHTALYWYRQSLGQGLEFLIYFQGNSAPDKSGLPSDRFSAERTGGSVSTLTIQRTQQEDSAVYLCASTPGGGNTIYFGEGSWLTVV.

This sequence joins TRBV12-3 or TRBV12-4 and TRBJ1-2; TCRdb indicates TRBD1, and absent DNA this call remains unverified. This CDR3 is built from 12 residues. The CDR3 sequence is CASTGDTSGYTF.

The CDR3 is CSARLKGAVNQPQHF. The V gene is TRBV20-1, the J gene TRBJ1-5; without DNA, the TCRdb call of TRBD1 cannot be checked. There are 15 residues in the CDR3. Germline CDR1 and CDR2: DFQATT and SNEGSKA (reference sequence).

The rearrangement joins TRBV27 to TRBJ2-5; TCRdb lists TRBD1, though no DNA is available to test this call. The CDR3 is 17 residues long. Germline V CDR1 and CDR2: MNHEY, SMNVEV (reference sequence). The CDR3 spells CASSLLRPGEAEETQYF.

The chain joins TRBV10-3 to TRBJ2-2; TCRdb reports TRBD1, a call that lacks DNA to check it against. This CDR3 has 14 residues. Germline CDR1 and CDR2: ENHRY and SYGVKD. CDR3 loop: CAIHTGTGVGELFF.

V usage is TRBV18 and J usage is TRBJ2-5. Germline CDR1 reads KGHSH; CDR2 reads LQKENI. The CDR3 totals 14 residues. The chain's CDR3 is CASSPISSQETQYF.

The CDR3 sequence is CASSLRTSGILDEQYF. The J gene is TRBJ2-7, the V gene TRBV7-8; TCRdb's assignment of TRBD2 cannot be checked, as there is no DNA. This CDR3 has 16 amino acids. Germline V CDR1 and CDR2: SGHVS, FQNEAQ.

The chain employs TRBV20-1 and TRBJ2-5; TCRdb's D call of TRBD1 is untestable without DNA. The CDR3 is made up of 13 amino acids. CDR1 and CDR2 (germline): DFQATT, SNEGSKA (reference sequence). CDR3 sequence reads: CSARDRGRETQYF.

This chain uses TRBV7-3 with TRBJ2-1; there is no DNA to check the TCRdb D call of TRBD1. The CDR3 totals 15 residues. Germline assignment: CDR1 SGHTA and CDR2 FQGTGA. The CDR3 loop is CASSRTESSYNEQFF.

The rearrangement links TRBV9 to TRBJ2-3; TCRdb proposes TRBD2, but this gene call is untestable without DNA. The CDR3 extends over 18 amino acids. The V gene's germline CDR1 is SGDLS and CDR2 YYNGEE. This CDR3 reads CASSVVVGLAGAADSQYF.

The rearrangement links TRBV4-1 to TRBJ2-4; TCRdb indicates TRBD2, and absent DNA this call remains unverified. Germline lookup yields CDR1 MGHRA and CDR2 YSYEKL. This CDR3 has 18 residues. The CDR3: CASSQIGLAGLAENIQYF.

The CDR3 is CASSHGTVNTGELFF. V is TRBV5-1 and J is TRBJ2-2; TCRdb gives TRBD1 as the D gene, but with no DNA this cannot be confirmed. Germline V gene lookup returns CDR1 SGHRS and CDR2 YFSETQ. CDR3 length: 15 residues.

V usage is TRBV27 and J usage is TRBJ2-7. The CDR3 extends over 13 amino acids. Germline assignment: CDR1 MNHEY and CDR2 SMNVEV (reference sequence). The CDR3 reads CASSLYGSYEQYF.

The chain is built from TRBV12-3 or TRBV12-4 and TRBJ1-5; as DNA is missing, the TRBD1 call by TCRdb cannot be tested. The CDR3 contains 13 residues. The CDR3 region is CASSFAGGQPQHF.

The V gene is TRBV20-1, the J gene TRBJ2-7; TCRdb picks TRBD2, but there is no DNA to check that call. The CDR3 is 13 residues long. Germline V gene data show CDR1 as DFQATT and CDR2 as SNEGSKA (reference sequence). The CDR3 loop reads CSAPLAASYEQYF.

The rearrangement uses TRBV29-1 and TRBJ1-1. The CDR3 is made up of 11 amino acids. Germline assignment: CDR1 SQVTM and CDR2 ANQGSEA. The CDR3 reads CSVSGNTEAFF.

The chain uses TRBV27 and TRBJ2-3; absent DNA, TCRdb's TRBD2 call cannot be checked. Germline V gene sequence: CDR1 MNHEY, CDR2 SMNVEV (reference sequence). The CDR3 has 16 residues. This chain's CDR3 is CASSLIPGPSKNTQYF.

The chain recombines TRBV7-2 with TRBJ1-6; no DNA is available, so the TRBD1 call from TCRdb remains unchecked. Germline values: CDR1 SGHTA, CDR2 FQGNSA. This CDR3 has 15 residues. CDR3 protein: CASSPRDRLDSPLHF.

The J gene is TRBJ2-2, the V gene TRBV6-5. This CDR3 is built from 14 residues. CDR1 is MNHEY and CDR2 is SVGAGI in the germline V gene. CDR3: CASSNVTNTGELFF.

V is TRBV7-2 and J is TRBJ2-3. Per the germline V gene, CDR1 is SGHTA and CDR2 is FQGNSA. The CDR3 extends over 17 amino acids. Here the CDR3 reads CASSLGRLILTLDTQYF. Full variable domain (rest looked up from reference TRBV7-2 and TRBJ2-3): GAGVSQSPSNKVTEKGKDVELRCDPISGHTALYWYRQSLGQGLEFLIYFQGNSAPDKSGLPSDRFSAERTGGSVSTLTIQRTQQEDSAVYLCASSLGRLILTLDTQYFGPGTRLTVL.

The CDR3 sequence: CATSRDRTGREQYF. V usage is TRBV15 and J usage is TRBJ2-7; TCRdb's D gene call, TRBD1, goes unchecked for lack of DNA. Germline loops: CDR1 LNHNV, CDR2 YYDKDF (reference sequence). This CDR3 spans 14 amino acids.

This chain uses TRBV20-1 with TRBJ2-7; TCRdb's assignment of TRBD2 cannot be checked, as there is no DNA. CDR3 size: 14 residues. CDR1 is DFQATT and CDR2 is SNEGSKA in the germline V gene (reference sequence). This CDR3 is CSARLAGFHYEQYF.

The chain carries TRBV9 and TRBJ1-1; checking the TCRdb D call of TRBD1 is not possible without DNA. In germline, CDR1 is SGDLS, CDR2 YYNGEE. This CDR3 comprises 15 residues. This chain's CDR3 is CASSGQGRGDTEAFF.

V is TRBV6-5 and J is TRBJ1-4. The CDR3 has 15 amino acids. Germline V lookup: CDR1 MNHEY, CDR2 SVGAGI. The CDR3 sequence is CASSYEGGTNEKLFF.

The chain uses TRBV5-4 and TRBJ2-1; TCRdb lists TRBD2, though no DNA is available to test this call. There are 12 residues in the CDR3. From germline, CDR1 is SGHNT and CDR2 YYREEE (reference sequence). The CDR3 sequence is CASSEGLEKRRF.